Listed here is a single TCR beta chain. Original processing methods: Nucleated cell counts were estimated from reference gene primer amplification. The assay was immunoSEQ multiplex PCR, and TCRdb's table has in-frame clones only and misses some. The V and J calls and clone size come from that table; D and trimming were worked out from the DNA. The sample has approximately 120,000 clones; over 75% are singletons. This sample was taken from a study of blood T cell repertoires in COVID-19. The wider study: T cells, B-cell-depleted T cells, or PBMCs provided the cDNA or gDNA that served as material.

CDR3 length equals 14 residues. Germline V lookup: CDR1 SGHAT, CDR2 FQNNGV. The V and J ends lost 1 base and 4 bases, in that order; junction bases with no gene match: 2. The rearrangement uses TRBV11-2 and TRBJ1-2; TRBD1 aligns across 8 bases. The specimen was peripheral blood. The TCR comes from a woman in her fifties or sixties with acute or convalescent COVID-19. The CDR3 is CASSLGDRGYGYTF. The CDR3 DNA is TGTGCCAGCAGCTTAGGAGACAGGGGCTATGGCTACACCTTC.